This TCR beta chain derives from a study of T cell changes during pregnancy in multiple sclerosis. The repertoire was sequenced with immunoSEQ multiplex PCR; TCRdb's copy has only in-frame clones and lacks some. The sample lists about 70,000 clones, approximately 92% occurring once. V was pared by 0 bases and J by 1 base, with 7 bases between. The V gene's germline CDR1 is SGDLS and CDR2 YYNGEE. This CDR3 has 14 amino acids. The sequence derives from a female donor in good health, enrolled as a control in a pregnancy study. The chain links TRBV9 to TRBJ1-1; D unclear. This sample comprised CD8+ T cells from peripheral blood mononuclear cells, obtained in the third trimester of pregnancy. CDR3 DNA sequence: TGTGCCAGCAGCGTAGACAGCCCGAACACTGAAGCTTTCTTT. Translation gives CASSVDSPNTEAFF.